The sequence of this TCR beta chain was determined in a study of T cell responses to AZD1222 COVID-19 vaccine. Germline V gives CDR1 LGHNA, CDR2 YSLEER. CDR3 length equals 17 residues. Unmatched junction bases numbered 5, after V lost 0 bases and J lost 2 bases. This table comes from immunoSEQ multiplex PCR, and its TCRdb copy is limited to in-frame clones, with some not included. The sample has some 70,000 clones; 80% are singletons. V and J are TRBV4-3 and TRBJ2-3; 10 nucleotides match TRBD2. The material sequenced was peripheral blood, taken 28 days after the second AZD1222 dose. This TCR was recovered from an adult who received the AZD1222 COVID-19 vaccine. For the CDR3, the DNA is TGCGCCAGCAGCCAAGACAGCGGGGGGGCTAACACAGATACGCAGTATTTT. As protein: CASSQDSGGANTDTQYF.